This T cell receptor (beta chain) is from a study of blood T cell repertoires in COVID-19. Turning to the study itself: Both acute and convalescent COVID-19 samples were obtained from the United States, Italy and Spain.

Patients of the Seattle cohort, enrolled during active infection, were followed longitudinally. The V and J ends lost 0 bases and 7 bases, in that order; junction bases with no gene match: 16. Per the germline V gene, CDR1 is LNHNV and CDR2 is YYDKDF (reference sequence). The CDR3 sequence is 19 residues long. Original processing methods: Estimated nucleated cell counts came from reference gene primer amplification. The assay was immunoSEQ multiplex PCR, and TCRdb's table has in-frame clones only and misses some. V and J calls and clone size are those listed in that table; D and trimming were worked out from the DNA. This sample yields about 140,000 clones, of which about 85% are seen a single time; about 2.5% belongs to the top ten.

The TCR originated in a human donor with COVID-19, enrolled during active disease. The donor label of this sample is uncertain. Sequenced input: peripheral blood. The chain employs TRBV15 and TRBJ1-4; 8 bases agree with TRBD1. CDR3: CATSRDPGTGLGLGEKLFF. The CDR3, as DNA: TGTGCCACCAGCAGAGATCCCGGGACAGGCTTAGGCCTGGGTGAAAAACTGTTTTTT.